These 19 T cell receptor beta chains were sequenced from one sample in a study of T cell repertoires in cytomegalovirus infection. Via MiXCR, TCRdb re-called the reads, giving one row per CDR3 protein. Among roughly 760,000 distinct CDR3 sequences listed, 35% were seen once. The source material was PBMCs. The origin of the receptors is a human donor in good health (CMV status not recorded). Some clones in this sample may be carry-over from other donors' samples.

V usage is TRBV5-1 and J usage is TRBJ1-2; TRBD1 is a possible D gene (6 bases). This CDR3 is 14 amino acids long. Trimming left V 2 bases short and J 6 bases short, with 14 bases between. Germline V gene data show CDR1 as SGHRS and CDR2 as YFSETQ. The CDR3 coding sequence is TGCGCCAGCAGCTTACGGGGGGCTAAGGATGGCTACACCTTC. Its protein is CASSLRGAKDGYTF.

V usage is TRBV14 and J usage is TRBJ2-5; D is ambiguous. V lost 3 bases to trimming and J lost 3 bases, with 14 bases between them. This CDR3 spans 15 amino acids. From germline, CDR1 is SGHDN and CDR2 FVKESK. The CDR3 spells CASSQVRGPKETQYF. The CDR3 nucleotides read TGTGCCAGCAGCCAGGTCCGTGGCCCCAAAGAGACCCAGTACTTC.

Many counts were recorded for this clonotype. This chain connects TRBV11-1 to TRBJ1-4; D not resolved. Trimming left V 5 bases short and J 7 bases short, with 17 bases between. Germline V lookup: CDR1 SGHAT, CDR2 FQDESV (reference sequence). This CDR3 comprises 15 residues. The CDR3 sequence: CASSLSMEWSEKLFF. CDR3 nucleotides: TGTGCCAGCAGCCTGTCCATGGAGTGGAGTGAAAAACTGTTTTTT.

This clonotype was seen more than once but under ten times. The chain links TRBV28 to TRBJ1-6; no clear D gene. Germline CDR1 and CDR2: MDHEN and SYDVKM. V lost 3 bases and J 7 bases, leaving 10 bases between the germline ends. CDR3 length: 14 amino acids. This CDR3 is CASSLGRPNSPLHF. In nucleotides, the CDR3 is TGTGCCAGCAGTTTGGGCAGGCCGAATTCACCCCTCCACTTT.

The chain recombines TRBV20-1 with TRBJ1-2; D is unclear. The length of the CDR3 is 16 residues. The V end was cut by 1 base, the J end by 5 bases, with 20 bases between. Germline loops: CDR1 DFQATT, CDR2 SNEGSKA (reference sequence). CDR3: CSARGSVQPDKYGYTF. The DNA of the CDR3 is TGCAGTGCTAGAGGGAGTGTGCAGCCGGATAAGTATGGCTACACCTTC.

The chain couples TRBV5-4 to TRBJ1-4; 8 nucleotides match TRBD1. Germline loops: CDR1 SGHNT, CDR2 YYREEE (reference sequence). The CDR3 is 14 residues long. The V segment lost 3 bases and the J segment 8 bases; nucleotides outside the gene matches: 6. CDR3: CASSWTGMEEKLFF. CDR3 bases: TGTGCCAGCAGCTGGACAGGGATGGAAGAAAAACTGTTTTTT.

This clonotype was counted a few times. CDR3 DNA: TGTGCCAGCAGCTTGGGGGTCGGGGATCAGCCCCAGCATTTT. Translated, it gives CASSLGVGDQPQHF. V usage is TRBV5-4 and J usage is TRBJ1-5; D is unresolved. The CDR3 spans 14 residues. In germline, CDR1 is SGHNT, CDR2 YYREEE (reference sequence). With 0 bases removed from V and 5 bases from J, the gap between germline ends came to 9 bases.

This clonotype was observed many times. The chain employs TRBV7-2 and TRBJ2-1, with 7 bases that match TRBD2. Looked up from germline, CDR1 is SGHTA and CDR2 is FQGNSA. Unmatched junction bases numbered 6, after V lost 7 bases and J lost 9 bases. This CDR3 spans 12 amino acids. The CDR3, as DNA: TGTGCCAGCAAACAAGCGGGACGTGAGCAGTTCTTC. Translation: CASKQAGREQFF.

This clonotype has a count of ten or more. The chain joins TRBV11-2 to TRBJ2-2, with D perhaps TRBD1 (5 bases). Germline CDR1 reads SGHAT; CDR2 reads FQNNGV. The V end was cut by 2 bases, the J end by 5 bases, with 9 bases between. This CDR3 has 14 residues. The CDR3 sequence: CASSLKAGTGELFF. CDR3 nucleotides: TGTGCCAGCAGCTTAAAGGCAGGGACCGGGGAGCTGTTTTTT.

This clonotype was recorded a few times. The V gene is TRBV10-3, the J gene TRBJ1-2; D may be TRBD1 (5 bases). The CDR3 has 14 amino acids. The V end was cut by 11 bases, the J end by 0 bases, with 16 bases between. CDR1 is ENHRY, CDR2 SYGVKD, per germline. The chain's CDR3 is CAGWPGLANYGYTF. CDR3 nucleotides: TGTGCCGGATGGCCAGGGCTAGCTAACTATGGCTACACCTTC.

The chain combines TRBV6-1 with TRBJ2-7; D call uncertain. Germline CDR1 and CDR2: MNHNS and SASEGT. This CDR3 has 11 amino acids. Trimming shortened V by 7 bases and J by 5 bases, and 9 bases separated the two germline ends. CDR3 bases: TGTGCCAGCATGGGAAGGCACGAGCAGTACTTC. This sequence encodes CASMGRHEQYF.

This sequence joins TRBV11-1 and TRBJ1-2, with a weak D call TRBD1 (6 bases). V was pared by 5 bases and J by 4 bases, with 11 bases between. Germline V CDR1 and CDR2: SGHAT, FQDESV (reference sequence). The CDR3 has 13 amino acids. CDR3 DNA sequence: TGTGCCAGCAGCGCGGACAGCCTCTATGGCTACACCTTC. Its protein product is CASSADSLYGYTF.

This rearrangement joins TRBV27 to TRBJ1-4, with 8 bases identical to TRBD1. CDR3 size: 15 residues. In germline, CDR1 is MNHEY, CDR2 SMNVEV (reference sequence). J gave up 8 bases and V 3 bases, and 8 bases lay outside the gene matches. CDR3 coding DNA: TGTGCCAGCAGTTTCTGGACAGGGTTTGAGGAAAAACTGTTTTTT. Its translation: CASSFWTGFEEKLFF.

This clonotype was found many times. The CDR3 DNA is TGTGCCAGCAGCGCGTCACAGGGGAATTCACCCCTCCACTTT. Translated, it gives CASSASQGNSPLHF. The chain carries TRBV7-6 and TRBJ1-6; 7 nucleotides align to TRBD1. Trimming removed 5 bases from V and 7 bases from J; junction bases left unmatched: 5. CDR1 SGHVS and CDR2 FNYEAQ come from the germline V gene. This CDR3 spans 14 amino acids.

The chain links TRBV28 to TRBJ1-5; D unresolved. Germline CDR1 reads MDHEN; CDR2 reads SYDVKM. V was clipped by 4 bases and J by 9 bases, with 13 bases between them. The CDR3 is 13 residues long. The CDR3 sequence is CASSSPVQRPQHF. The CDR3 DNA reads TGTGCCAGCAGTTCCCCAGTCCAACGGCCCCAGCATTTT.

With respect to this clonotype: An end of the junction differs from the germline gene, which may be a read error. This chain links TRBV11-1 with TRBJ2-1, with a weak D call TRBD2 (6 bases). The CDR3 consists of 13 residues. Germline V gives CDR1 SGHAT, CDR2 FQDESV (reference sequence). In DNA form, the CDR3 reads TGTGCCAGCAGCTCGGCGGTAGCCGGGACTTCGATCTTC. Its protein is CASSSAVAGTSIF.

This rearrangement joins TRBV27 to TRBJ1-1, with unresolved D. Germline V gene sequence: CDR1 MNHEY, CDR2 SMNVEV (reference sequence). V shed 6 bases and J shed 0 bases, with 8 bases lying between them. The length of the CDR3 is 13 residues. Here the CDR3 reads CASRMGLNTEAFF. DNA of the CDR3: TGTGCCAGCAGGATGGGGTTGAACACTGAAGCTTTCTTT.

This clonotype has only a few counts. The genes are TRBV28 and TRBJ1-6; D uncertain. The CDR3 has 16 amino acids. Germline V lookup: CDR1 MDHEN, CDR2 SYDVKM. The V end was cut by 3 bases, the J end by 0 bases, with 9 bases between. CDR3 residues: CASSFDPGSYNSPLHF. The CDR3 coding sequence is TGTGCCAGCAGTTTTGACCCTGGCTCCTATAATTCACCCCTCCACTTT.

This clonotype occurred many times. V and J are TRBV7-2 and TRBJ2-3, with D hard to call. Germline V gene sequence: CDR1 SGHTA, CDR2 FQGNSA. This CDR3 has 13 residues. The ends were cut back, 3 bases at V and 4 bases at J, with 8 bases in the middle. The CDR3 region is CASSFGLADTQYF. The CDR3 DNA follows: TGTGCCAGCAGCTTCGGGTTGGCAGATACGCAGTATTTT. The variable domain in full, completed from reference TRBV7-2 and TRBJ2-3, reads GAGVSQSPSNKVTEKGKDVELRCDPISGHTALYWYRQSLGQGLEFLIYFQGNSAPDKSGLPSDRFSAERTGGSVSTLTIQRTQQEDSAVYLCASSFGLADTQYFGPGTRLTVL.